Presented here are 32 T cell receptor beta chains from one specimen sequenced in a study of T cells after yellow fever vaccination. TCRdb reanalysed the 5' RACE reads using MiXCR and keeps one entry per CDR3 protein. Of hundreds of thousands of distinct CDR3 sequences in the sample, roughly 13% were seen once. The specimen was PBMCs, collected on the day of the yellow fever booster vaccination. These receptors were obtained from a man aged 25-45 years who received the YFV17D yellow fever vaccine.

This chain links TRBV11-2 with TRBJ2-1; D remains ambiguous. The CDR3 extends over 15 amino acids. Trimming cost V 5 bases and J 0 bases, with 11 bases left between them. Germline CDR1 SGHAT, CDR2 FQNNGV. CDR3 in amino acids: CASSPSAYSYNEQFF. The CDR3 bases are TGTGCCAGCAGCCCGAGCGCGTACTCCTACAATGAGCAGTTCTTC.

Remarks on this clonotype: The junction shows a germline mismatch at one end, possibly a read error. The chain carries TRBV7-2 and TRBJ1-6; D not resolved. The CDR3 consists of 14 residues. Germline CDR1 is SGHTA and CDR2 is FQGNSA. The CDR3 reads CASCLGQNNSPLHF. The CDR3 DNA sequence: TGTGCCAGCTGCTTGGGTCAAAATAATTCACCCCTCCACTTT. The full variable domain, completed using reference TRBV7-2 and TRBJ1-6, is GAGVSQSPSNKVTEKGKDVELRCDPISGHTALYWYRQSLGQGLEFLIYFQGNSAPDKSGLPSDRFSAERTGGSVSTLTIQRTQQEDSAVYLCASCLGQNNSPLHFGNGTRLTVT.

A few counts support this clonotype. The CDR3 here is CATSRGDQVGQPQHF. The CDR3 bases are TGTGCCACCAGCAGAGGGGATCAGGTTGGTCAGCCCCAGCATTTT. The chain links TRBV15 to TRBJ1-5; D uncertain. Deletions cut 1 base from V and 6 bases from J, with 13 bases between. Germline V gene lookup returns CDR1 LNHNV and CDR2 YYDKDF (reference sequence). CDR3 length equals 15 residues.

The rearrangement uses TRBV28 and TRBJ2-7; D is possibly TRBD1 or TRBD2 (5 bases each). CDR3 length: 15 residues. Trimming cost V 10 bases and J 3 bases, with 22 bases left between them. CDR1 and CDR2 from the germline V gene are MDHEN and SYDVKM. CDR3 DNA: TGTGCCACCAACCGACAAAGAGGGGCCTTCTACGAGCAGTACTTC. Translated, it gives CATNRQRGAFYEQYF.

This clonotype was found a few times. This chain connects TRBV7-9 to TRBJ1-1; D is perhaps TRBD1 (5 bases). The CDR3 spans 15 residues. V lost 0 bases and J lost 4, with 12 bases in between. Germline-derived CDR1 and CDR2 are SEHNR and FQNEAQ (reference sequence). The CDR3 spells CASSLAAGLVTEAFF. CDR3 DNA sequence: TGTGCCAGCAGCTTAGCGGCAGGGTTGGTCACTGAAGCTTTCTTT.

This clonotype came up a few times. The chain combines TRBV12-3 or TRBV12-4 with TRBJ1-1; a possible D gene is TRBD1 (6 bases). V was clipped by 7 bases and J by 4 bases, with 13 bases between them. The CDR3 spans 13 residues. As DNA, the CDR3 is TGTGCCAGCACCCGAATGGGGGCCACTGAAGCTTTCTTT. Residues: CASTRMGATEAFF.

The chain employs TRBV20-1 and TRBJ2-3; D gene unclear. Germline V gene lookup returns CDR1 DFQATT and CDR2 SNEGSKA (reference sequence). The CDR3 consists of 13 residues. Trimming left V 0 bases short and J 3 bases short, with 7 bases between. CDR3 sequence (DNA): TGCAGTGCTAGAGATCTGGGTACAGATACGCAGTATTTT. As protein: CSARDLGTDTQYF.

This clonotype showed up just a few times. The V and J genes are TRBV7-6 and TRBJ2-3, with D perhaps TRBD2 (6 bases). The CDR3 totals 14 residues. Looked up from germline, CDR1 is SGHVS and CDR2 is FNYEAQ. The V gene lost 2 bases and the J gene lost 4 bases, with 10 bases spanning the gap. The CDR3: CASSLSGVADTQYF. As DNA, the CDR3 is TGTGCCAGCAGCTTATCGGGAGTGGCAGATACGCAGTATTTT.

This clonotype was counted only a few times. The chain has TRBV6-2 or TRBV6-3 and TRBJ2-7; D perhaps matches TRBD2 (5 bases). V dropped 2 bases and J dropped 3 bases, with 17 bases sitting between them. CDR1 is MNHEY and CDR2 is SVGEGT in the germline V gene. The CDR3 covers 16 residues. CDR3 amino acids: CASSYGETNRIYEQYF. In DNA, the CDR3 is TGTGCCAGCAGTTACGGGGAGACAAACCGGATCTACGAGCAGTACTTC.

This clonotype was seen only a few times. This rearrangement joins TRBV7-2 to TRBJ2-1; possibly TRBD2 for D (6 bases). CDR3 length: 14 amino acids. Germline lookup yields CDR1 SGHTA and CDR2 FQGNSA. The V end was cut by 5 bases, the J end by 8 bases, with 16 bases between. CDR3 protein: CASSLGAGEDEQFF. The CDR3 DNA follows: TGTGCCAGCAGCCTAGGTGCCGGGGAGGATGAGCAGTTCTTC.

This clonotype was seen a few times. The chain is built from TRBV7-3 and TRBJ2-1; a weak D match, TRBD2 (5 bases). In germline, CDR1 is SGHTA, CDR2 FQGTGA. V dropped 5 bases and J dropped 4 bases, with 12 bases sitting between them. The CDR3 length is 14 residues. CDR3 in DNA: TGTGCCAGCAGCGTTGGAGGAGGTTACAATGAGCAGTTCTTC. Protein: CASSVGGGYNEQFF.

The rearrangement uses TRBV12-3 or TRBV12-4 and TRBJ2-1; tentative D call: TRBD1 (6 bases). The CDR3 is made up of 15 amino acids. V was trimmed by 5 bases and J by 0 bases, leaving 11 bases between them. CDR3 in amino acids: CASSHRVRSYNEQFF. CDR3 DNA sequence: TGTGCCAGCAGTCACAGGGTTCGCTCCTACAATGAGCAGTTCTTC.

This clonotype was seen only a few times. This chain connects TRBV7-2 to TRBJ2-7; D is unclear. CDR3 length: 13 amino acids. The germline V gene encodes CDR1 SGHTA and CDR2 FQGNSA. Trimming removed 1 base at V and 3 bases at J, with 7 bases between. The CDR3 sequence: CASSLEVRYEQYF. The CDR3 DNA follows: TGTGCCAGCAGCTTAGAGGTGCGCTACGAGCAGTACTTC. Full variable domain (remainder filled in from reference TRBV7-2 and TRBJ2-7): GAGVSQSPSNKVTEKGKDVELRCDPISGHTALYWYRQSLGQGLEFLIYFQGNSAPDKSGLPSDRFSAERTGGSVSTLTIQRTQQEDSAVYLCASSLEVRYEQYFGPGTRLTVT.

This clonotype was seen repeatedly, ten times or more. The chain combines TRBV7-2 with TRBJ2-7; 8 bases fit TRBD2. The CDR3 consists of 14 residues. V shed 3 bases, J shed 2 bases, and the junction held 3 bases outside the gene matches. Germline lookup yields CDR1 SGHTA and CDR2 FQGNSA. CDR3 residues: CASSFSSGAYEQYF. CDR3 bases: TGTGCCAGCAGCTTTAGTAGCGGGGCCTACGAGCAGTACTTC.

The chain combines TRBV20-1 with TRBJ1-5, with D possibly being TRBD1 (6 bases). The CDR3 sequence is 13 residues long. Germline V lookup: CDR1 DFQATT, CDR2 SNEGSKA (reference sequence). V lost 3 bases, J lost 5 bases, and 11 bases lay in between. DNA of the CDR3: TGCAGTGCTAGGGGGGGGCCTGATCAGCCCCAGCATTTT. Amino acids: CSARGGPDQPQHF.

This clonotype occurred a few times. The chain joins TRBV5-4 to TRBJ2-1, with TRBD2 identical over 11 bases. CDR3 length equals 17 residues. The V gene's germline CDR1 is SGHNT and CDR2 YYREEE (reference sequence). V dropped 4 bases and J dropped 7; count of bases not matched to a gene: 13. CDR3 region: CASSPGTSGNPGNEQFF. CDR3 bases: TGTGCCAGCAGCCCGGGGACTAGCGGAAACCCCGGGAATGAGCAGTTCTTC. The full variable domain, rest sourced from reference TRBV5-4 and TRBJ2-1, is ETGVTQSPTHLIKTRGQQVTLRCSSQSGHNTVSWYQQALGQGPQFIFQYYREEENGRGNFPPRFSGLQFPNYSSELNVNALELDDSALYLCASSPGTSGNPGNEQFFGPGTRLTVL.

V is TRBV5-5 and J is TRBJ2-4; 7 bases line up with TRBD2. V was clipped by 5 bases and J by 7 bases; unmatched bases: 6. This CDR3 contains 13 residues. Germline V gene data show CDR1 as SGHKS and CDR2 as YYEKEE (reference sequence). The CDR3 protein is CASRRNGGNIQYF. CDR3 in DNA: TGTGCCAGCAGGAGAAACGGGGGGAACATTCAGTACTTC. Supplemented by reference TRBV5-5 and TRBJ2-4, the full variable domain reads DAGVTQSPTHLIKTRGQQVTLRCSPISGHKSVSWYQQVLGQGPQFIFQYYEKEERGRGNFPDRFSARQFPNYSSELNVNALLLGDSALYLCASRRNGGNIQYFGAGTRLSVL.

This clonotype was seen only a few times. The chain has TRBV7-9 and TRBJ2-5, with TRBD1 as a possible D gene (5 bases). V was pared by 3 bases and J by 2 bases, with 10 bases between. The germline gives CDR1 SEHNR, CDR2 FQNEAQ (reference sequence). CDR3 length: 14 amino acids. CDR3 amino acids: CASSLLTAQETQYF. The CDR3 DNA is TGTGCCAGCAGCTTGCTGACAGCACAAGAGACCCAGTACTTC.

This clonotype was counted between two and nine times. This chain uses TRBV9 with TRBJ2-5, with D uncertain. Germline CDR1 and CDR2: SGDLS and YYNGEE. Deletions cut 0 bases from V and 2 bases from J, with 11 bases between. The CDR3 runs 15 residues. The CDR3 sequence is CASSVAVEHQETQYF. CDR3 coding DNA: TGTGCCAGCAGCGTAGCAGTGGAGCATCAAGAGACCCAGTACTTC.

CDR3 DNA: TGCGGGTCTGGGGCCAACGTCCTGACTTTC. This sequence encodes CGSGANVLTF. V and J are TRBV20-1 and TRBJ2-6; D is uncertain. The CDR3 covers 10 residues. Per germline, CDR1 DFQATT and CDR2 SNEGSKA (reference sequence).

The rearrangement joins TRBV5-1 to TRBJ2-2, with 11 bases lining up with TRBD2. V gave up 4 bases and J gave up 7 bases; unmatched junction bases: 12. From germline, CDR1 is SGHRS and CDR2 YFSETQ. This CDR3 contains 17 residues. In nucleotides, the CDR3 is TGCGCCAGCAGCAAAGGGACGGCTAGCGGGGGGATCGGGGAGCTGTTTTTT. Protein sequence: CASSKGTASGGIGELFF.

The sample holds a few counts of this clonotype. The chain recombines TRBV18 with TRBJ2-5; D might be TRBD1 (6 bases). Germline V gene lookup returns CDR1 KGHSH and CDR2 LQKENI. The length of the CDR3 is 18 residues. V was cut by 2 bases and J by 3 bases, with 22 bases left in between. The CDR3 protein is CASSPNGQWEYEEETQYF. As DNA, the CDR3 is TGTGCCAGCTCACCAAACGGACAGTGGGAATACGAAGAAGAGACCCAGTACTTC.

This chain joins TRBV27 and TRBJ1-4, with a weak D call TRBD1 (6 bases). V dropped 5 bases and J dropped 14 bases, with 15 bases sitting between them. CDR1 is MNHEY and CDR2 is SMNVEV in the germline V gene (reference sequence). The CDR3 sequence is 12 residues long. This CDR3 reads CASSTLTGLLFF. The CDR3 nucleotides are TGTGCCAGCAGTACCCTCACAGGGCTGCTGTTTTTT. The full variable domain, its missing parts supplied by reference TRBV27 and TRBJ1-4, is EAQVTQNPRYLITVTGKKLTVTCSQNMNHEYMSWYRQDPGLGLRQIYYSMNVEVTDKGDVPEGYKVSRKEKRNFPLILESPSPNQTSLYFCASSTLTGLLFFGSGTQLSVL.

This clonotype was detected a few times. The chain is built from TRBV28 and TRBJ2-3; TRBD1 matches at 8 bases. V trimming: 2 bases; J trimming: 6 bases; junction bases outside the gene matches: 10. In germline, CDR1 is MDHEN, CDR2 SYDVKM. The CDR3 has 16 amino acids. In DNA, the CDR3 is TGTGCCAGCAGTTTAAACCCCACAGGGGGTGGGGATACGCAGTATTTT. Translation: CASSLNPTGGGDTQYF.

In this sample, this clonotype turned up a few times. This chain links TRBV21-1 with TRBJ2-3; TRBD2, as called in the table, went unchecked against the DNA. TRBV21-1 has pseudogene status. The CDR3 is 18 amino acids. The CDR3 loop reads CASSKERTGGDDRDTQYF. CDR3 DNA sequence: TGTGCCAGCAGCAAAGAACGGACGGGAGGGGATGATAGAGATACGCAGTATTTT.

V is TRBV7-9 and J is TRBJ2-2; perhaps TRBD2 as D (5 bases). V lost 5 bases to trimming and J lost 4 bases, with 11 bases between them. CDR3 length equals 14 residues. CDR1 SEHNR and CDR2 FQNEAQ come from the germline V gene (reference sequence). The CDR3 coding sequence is TGTGCCAGCAGCCCGCGGGCGGGCACCGGGGAGCTGTTTTTT. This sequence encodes CASSPRAGTGELFF.

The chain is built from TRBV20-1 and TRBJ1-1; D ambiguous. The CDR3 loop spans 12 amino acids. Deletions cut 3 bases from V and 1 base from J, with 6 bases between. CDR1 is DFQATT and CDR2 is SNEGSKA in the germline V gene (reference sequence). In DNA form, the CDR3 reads TGCAGTGCTAGTCCCACGAACACTGAAGCTTTCTTT. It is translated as CSASPTNTEAFF.

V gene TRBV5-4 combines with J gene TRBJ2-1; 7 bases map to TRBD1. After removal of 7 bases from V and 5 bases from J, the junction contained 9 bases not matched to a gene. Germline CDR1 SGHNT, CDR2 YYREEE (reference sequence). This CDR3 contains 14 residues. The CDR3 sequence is CASSRQGLDNEQFF. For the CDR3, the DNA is TGTGCCAGCTCAAGACAGGGTCTCGACAATGAGCAGTTCTTC.

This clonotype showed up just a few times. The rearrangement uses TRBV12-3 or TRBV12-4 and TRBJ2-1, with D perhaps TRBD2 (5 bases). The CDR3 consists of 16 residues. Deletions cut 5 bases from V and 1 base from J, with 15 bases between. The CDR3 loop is CASSPDGLASYNEQFF. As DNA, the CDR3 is TGTGCCAGCAGTCCTGACGGACTTGCATCCTACAATGAGCAGTTCTTC.

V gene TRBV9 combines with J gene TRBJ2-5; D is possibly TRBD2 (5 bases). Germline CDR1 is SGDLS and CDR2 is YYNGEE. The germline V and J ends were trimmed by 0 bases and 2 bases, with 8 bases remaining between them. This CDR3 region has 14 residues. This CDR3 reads CASSVARGQETQYF. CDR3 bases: TGTGCCAGCAGCGTAGCCCGAGGGCAAGAGACCCAGTACTTC.

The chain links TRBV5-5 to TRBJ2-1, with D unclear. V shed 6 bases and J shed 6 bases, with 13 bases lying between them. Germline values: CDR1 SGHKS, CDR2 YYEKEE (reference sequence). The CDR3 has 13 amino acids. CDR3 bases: TGTGCCAGCACCCTGCCAGCGATCAATGAGCAGTTCTTC. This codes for CASTLPAINEQFF.

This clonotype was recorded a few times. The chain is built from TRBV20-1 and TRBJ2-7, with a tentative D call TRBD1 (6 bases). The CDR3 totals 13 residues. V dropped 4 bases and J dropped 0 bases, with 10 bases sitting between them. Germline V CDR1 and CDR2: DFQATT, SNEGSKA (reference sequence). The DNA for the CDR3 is TGCAGTGCTAACACAGGGTACTCCTACGAGCAGTACTTC. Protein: CSANTGYSYEQYF.